This is a list of T cell receptor beta chains from one sample in a study of cytomegalovirus exposure and HLA in healthy donors. Clones were sequenced by immunoSEQ multiplex PCR, and TCRdb holds only the in-frame ones, with some missing. The listing contains 200,000 to 250,000 clones. Sequencing was performed on PBMCs. The receptors derive from a woman younger than 45 in good health and CMV-seropositive. Each CDR3 is given with its conserved first and last residue. Fields, in order: J gene, D gene, V gene, CDR3 DNA, CDR3 protein. D genes are given only for firm matches.

J gene: TRBJ1-2; D gene: NA; V gene: TRBV2; CDR3 DNA: TGTGCCAGCAGTGAAGGGCAGCGACCCTACTATGGCTACACCTTC; CDR3 protein: CASSEGQRPYYGYTF
J gene: TRBJ1-4; D gene: TRBD1; V gene: TRBV18; CDR3 DNA: TGTGCCAGCTCACTGGACAGGGTGCGGAATGAAAAACTGTTTTTT; CDR3 protein: CASSLDRVRNEKLFF
J gene: TRBJ2-3; D gene: TRBD2; V gene: TRBV4-1; CDR3 DNA: TGCGCCAGCAGCCACCTGGGGCAAAGTGGACTAGCGGGCCTCACAGATACGCAGTATTTT; CDR3 protein: CASSHLGQSGLAGLTDTQYF
J gene: TRBJ2-7; D gene: TRBD2; V gene: TRBV4-3; CDR3 DNA: TGCGCCAGCGGCCAAGACGTGCTAGCGGGGCACGAGCAGTACTTC; CDR3 protein: CASGQDVLAGHEQYF
J gene: TRBJ2-1; D gene: TRBD1; V gene: TRBV28; CDR3 DNA: TGTGCCAGCAAAAGCCCCCGGGACAGGGGCCGCGTCGGCAATGAGCAGTTCTTC; CDR3 protein: CASKSPRDRGRVGNEQFF
J gene: TRBJ1-1; D gene: TRBD1; V gene: TRBV5-4; CDR3 DNA: TGTGCCAGCAGCCTACAGGGGGGGACTGAAGCTTTCTTT; CDR3 protein: CASSLQGGTEAFF
J gene: TRBJ2-3; D gene: NA; V gene: TRBV5-1; CDR3 DNA: TGCGCCAGCAGCTTGACCTCCAGGGCAGACATCCTCGTGGATACGCAGTATTTT; CDR3 protein: CASSLTSRADILVDTQYF
J gene: TRBJ1-1; D gene: TRBD1; V gene: TRBV7-9; CDR3 DNA: TGTGCCAGCAGCCCACTGACAGGGCCTGACGGCACTGAAGCTTTCTTT; CDR3 protein: CASSPLTGPDGTEAFF
J gene: TRBJ1-5; D gene: TRBD1; V gene: TRBV2; CDR3 DNA: TGTGCCAGCAGTCCTCAGGGGGCCGACAATCAGCCCCAGCATTTT; CDR3 protein: CASSPQGADNQPQHF
J gene: TRBJ2-7; D gene: TRBD1; V gene: TRBV5-1; CDR3 DNA: TGCGCCAGCGAGCCGGGACAGGGCTACGAGCAGTACTTC; CDR3 protein: CASEPGQGYEQYF
J gene: TRBJ2-1; D gene: TRBD1; V gene: TRBV11-3; CDR3 DNA: TGTGCCAGCAGTTCGGGACAGTCCTACAATGAGCAGTTCTTC; CDR3 protein: CASSSGQSYNEQFF
J gene: TRBJ2-7; D gene: TRBD2; V gene: TRBV6-5; CDR3 DNA: TGTGCCAGCAGGACTAGCGGAAAAATCGAGCAGTACTTC; CDR3 protein: CASRTSGKIEQYF
J gene: TRBJ2-7; D gene: TRBD2; V gene: TRBV7-2; CDR3 DNA: TGTGCCAGCAGCTCGGGACTAGTCTACGAGCAGTACTTC; CDR3 protein: CASSSGLVYEQYF
J gene: TRBJ2-1; D gene: NA; V gene: TRBV4-2; CDR3 DNA: TGTGCCAGCAGCCAAGATGTGAGCGTAAGCAATGAGCAGTTCTTC; CDR3 protein: CASSQDVSVSNEQFF
J gene: TRBJ2-1; D gene: NA; V gene: TRBV5-1; CDR3 DNA: TGCGCCAGCAGCTCGGCCTACGGTCGGGACTCCGTAGGGGAGCAGTTCTTC; CDR3 protein: CASSSAYGRDSVGEQFF
J gene: TRBJ1-2; D gene: NA; V gene: TRBV6-5; CDR3 DNA: TGTGCCAGCAGTTACTCTGCGGGTGGGTTGCCCTATGGCTACACCTTC; CDR3 protein: CASSYSAGGLPYGYTF
J gene: TRBJ2-3; D gene: TRBD2; V gene: TRBV7-2; CDR3 DNA: TGTGCCTACGGTGAGGGACTAGGGGCGATTACGCAGTATTTT; CDR3 protein: CAYGEGLGAITQYF
J gene: TRBJ2-5; D gene: NA; V gene: TRBV5-1; CDR3 DNA: TGCGCCAGCAGCCCCACATACCAAGAGACCCAGTACTTC; CDR3 protein: CASSPTYQETQYF
J gene: TRBJ1-1; D gene: NA; V gene: TRBV10-2; CDR3 DNA: TGCGCCAGCAGTGAGATGGCAGGGGTTAGGAACACTGAAGCTTTCTTT; CDR3 protein: CASSEMAGVRNTEAFF
J gene: TRBJ2-7; D gene: NA; V gene: TRBV15; CDR3 DNA: TGTGCCACCAGCAGAGAACTAGCTGATTGGCAGTACTTC; CDR3 protein: CATSRELADWQYF
J gene: TRBJ1-1; D gene: NA; V gene: TRBV6-1; CDR3 DNA: TGTGCCAGCAGTGAAGTAGGCGGCAGGGGATTTGGGCTCCATGTAACTGAAGCTTTCTTT; CDR3 protein: CASSEVGGRGFGLHVTEAFF
J gene: TRBJ1-2; D gene: TRBD1; V gene: TRBV15; CDR3 DNA: TGTGCCACCAGCAGAGGCAGGGACAGGGGAGGTGGCTACACCTTC; CDR3 protein: CATSRGRDRGGGYTF
J gene: TRBJ1-1; D gene: NA; V gene: TRBV28; CDR3 DNA: TGTGCCAGCAGTTTCATCGGGGAAACGAACACTGAAGCTTTCTTT; CDR3 protein: CASSFIGETNTEAFF
J gene: TRBJ1-2; D gene: TRBD1; V gene: TRBV5-6; CDR3 DNA: TGTGCCAGCAGCTTGGACAGGGGCTACTATGGCTACACCTTC; CDR3 protein: CASSLDRGYYGYTF
J gene: TRBJ2-1; D gene: TRBD2; V gene: TRBV6-5; CDR3 DNA: TGTGCCAGCAGTTACTTGGGACTAGCGGGGTCTGAGCAGTTCTTC; CDR3 protein: CASSYLGLAGSEQFF
J gene: TRBJ2-1; D gene: NA; V gene: TRBV29-1; CDR3 DNA: TGCAGCGTTGGCCGCACAGGGAGCTACAATGAGCAGTTCTTC; CDR3 protein: CSVGRTGSYNEQFF
J gene: TRBJ2-5; D gene: NA; V gene: TRBV7-9; CDR3 DNA: TGTGCCAGCAGCTTAAGTACTTCGAGGCGGGAGACCCAGTACTTC; CDR3 protein: CASSLSTSRRETQYF
J gene: TRBJ1-5; D gene: NA; V gene: TRBV6-5; CDR3 DNA: TGTGCCACCTCTTCCGTTATCAGCAATCAGCCCCAGCATTTT; CDR3 protein: CATSSVISNQPQHF
J gene: TRBJ2-7; D gene: TRBD2; V gene: TRBV30; CDR3 DNA: TGTGCCTGGAGTGTAGGGGGGACTAGAAACGAGCAGTACTTC; CDR3 protein: CAWSVGGTRNEQYF
J gene: TRBJ2-7; D gene: NA; V gene: TRBV27; CDR3 DNA: TGTGCCAGCTCGATGAGGTTACTCGAAACCGAGCAGTACTTC; CDR3 protein: CASSMRLLETEQYF
J gene: TRBJ1-2; D gene: TRBD1; V gene: TRBV5-6; CDR3 DNA: TGTGCCAGCAGCTCATTCCCGGGACAGACCTCTTGGTATGGCTACACCTTC; CDR3 protein: CASSSFPGQTSWYGYTF
J gene: TRBJ2-1; D gene: NA; V gene: TRBV28; CDR3 DNA: TGTGCCAGCAGTTTATTCCGTGAGCAGTTCTTC; CDR3 protein: CASSLFREQFF
J gene: TRBJ1-3; D gene: NA; V gene: TRBV7-2; CDR3 DNA: TGTGCCAGCAGCTTAGAGCAGGGTCTAACTGGAAACACCATATATTTT; CDR3 protein: CASSLEQGLTGNTIYF
J gene: TRBJ1-5; D gene: TRBD1; V gene: TRBV7-2; CDR3 DNA: TGTGCCGGCGGGTGGACAGGGGGTCAGCCCCAGCATTTT; CDR3 protein: CAGGWTGGQPQHF
J gene: TRBJ1-4; D gene: NA; V gene: TRBV27; CDR3 DNA: TGTGCCAGCAGTCCGTATTCGAGGACACCGATTAATGAAAAACTGTTTTTT; CDR3 protein: CASSPYSRTPINEKLFF
J gene: TRBJ1-1; D gene: NA; V gene: TRBV19; CDR3 DNA: TGTGCCAGTAGTCCCTCTCGACAGATTCCGAACACTGAAGCTTTCTTT; CDR3 protein: CASSPSRQIPNTEAFF
J gene: TRBJ2-7; D gene: TRBD2; V gene: TRBV2; CDR3 DNA: TGTGCCACCTTTCCAGCGGGGAGGGGCGAGCAGTACTTC; CDR3 protein: CATFPAGRGEQYF
J gene: TRBJ2-7; D gene: TRBD1; V gene: TRBV10-3; CDR3 DNA: TGTGCCATCAGTGAAGTTAGTCAGGGGGCCTACGAGCAGTACTTC; CDR3 protein: CAISEVSQGAYEQYF
J gene: TRBJ1-4; D gene: TRBD1; V gene: TRBV19; CDR3 DNA: TGTGCCAGTAGTATAATGTTGACAGGGGCTGAAAAACTGTTTTTT; CDR3 protein: CASSIMLTGAEKLFF
J gene: TRBJ1-1; D gene: NA; V gene: TRBV2; CDR3 DNA: TGTGCCAGCAGAAAGGGACAGAACACTGAAGCTTTCTTT; CDR3 protein: CASRKGQNTEAFF
J gene: TRBJ2-2; D gene: TRBD2; V gene: TRBV28; CDR3 DNA: TGTGCCAGCAGTTTTTATCTCCTGGTTGCTAGCGGGAGTGGGGAGCTGTTTTTT; CDR3 protein: CASSFYLLVASGSGELFF
J gene: TRBJ1-5; D gene: NA; V gene: TRBV2; CDR3 DNA: TGTGCCAGCAGCCAACTCGTCGGGCCCCAGCATTTT; CDR3 protein: CASSQLVGPQHF
J gene: TRBJ2-5; D gene: TRBD1; V gene: TRBV19; CDR3 DNA: TGTGCCAGTAGTATTAGGGGTCCGGGACAGTCGCAAGAGACCCAGTACTTC; CDR3 protein: CASSIRGPGQSQETQYF
J gene: TRBJ1-5; D gene: NA; V gene: TRBV27; CDR3 DNA: TGTGCCAGCAGTGCTTTGACGGGGAACAATCAGCCCCAGCATTTT; CDR3 protein: CASSALTGNNQPQHF
J gene: TRBJ1-6; D gene: TRBD1; V gene: TRBV6-5; CDR3 DNA: TGTGCCAGCAGTTACCTCGACAGGGGTGATTCACCCCTCCACTTT; CDR3 protein: CASSYLDRGDSPLHF
J gene: TRBJ1-2; D gene: TRBD1; V gene: TRBV5-6; CDR3 DNA: TGTGCCAGCAGCTTGGCGGGACAGCTTTCCAACTATGGCTACACCTTC; CDR3 protein: CASSLAGQLSNYGYTF
J gene: TRBJ1-1; D gene: NA; V gene: TRBV4-1; CDR3 DNA: TGCGCCAGCAGCCACGCCCCGGTGGGGGGAACTGAAGCTTTCTTT; CDR3 protein: CASSHAPVGGTEAFF
J gene: TRBJ2-3; D gene: NA; V gene: TRBV10-1; CDR3 DNA: TGCGCCAGCAGTGTCGGGGGCCATGGACTAGGTTTTCCGGATACGCAGTATTTT; CDR3 protein: CASSVGGHGLGFPDTQYF
J gene: TRBJ1-3; D gene: NA; V gene: TRBV14; CDR3 DNA: TGTGCCAGCAGCCAATATCAGGGCTGGAGAAACACCATATATTTT; CDR3 protein: CASSQYQGWRNTIYF
J gene: TRBJ2-3; D gene: NA; V gene: TRBV5-4; CDR3 DNA: TGTGCCAGCAGCTTGGGGACAGTTTTTTCCTCAGATACGCAGTATTTT; CDR3 protein: CASSLGTVFSSDTQYF
J gene: TRBJ1-4; D gene: TRBD1; V gene: TRBV19; CDR3 DNA: TGTGCCAGTAGTTCGACCGGGACAGGTGGTGAAAAACTGTTTTTT; CDR3 protein: CASSSTGTGGEKLFF
J gene: TRBJ2-7; D gene: TRBD1; V gene: TRBV2; CDR3 DNA: TGTGCCAGCAGTTTTACAGGGGGAATGGGAGCCTACGAGCAGTACTTC; CDR3 protein: CASSFTGGMGAYEQYF
J gene: TRBJ2-1; D gene: NA; V gene: TRBV11-3; CDR3 DNA: TGTGCCAGCAGCTTAGCGGGGGGCGGACACAATGAGCAGTTCTTC; CDR3 protein: CASSLAGGGHNEQFF
J gene: TRBJ1-1; D gene: NA; V gene: TRBV18; CDR3 DNA: TGTGCCAGCTCACCATCCATCACAGAAATGAACACTGAAGCTTTCTTT; CDR3 protein: CASSPSITEMNTEAFF
J gene: TRBJ2-7; D gene: TRBD1; V gene: TRBV11-2; CDR3 DNA: TGTGCCAGCAGCTTAATACGGACAGGAAGCTCCTACGAGCAGTACTTC; CDR3 protein: CASSLIRTGSSYEQYF
J gene: TRBJ1-1; D gene: TRBD1; V gene: TRBV27; CDR3 DNA: TGTGCCAGCAGTGGGACAGGGAGGACTGAAGCTTTCTTT; CDR3 protein: CASSGTGRTEAFF
J gene: TRBJ2-7; D gene: TRBD1; V gene: TRBV28; CDR3 DNA: TGTGCCAGCAGTGTTGCGGACAGGGGAAGGGACGAGCAGTACTTC; CDR3 protein: CASSVADRGRDEQYF